This T cell receptor beta chain stems from a study of T cells in Graves' hyperthyroidism and ophthalmopathy. The CDR3 has 17 residues. CDR1 and CDR2 from the germline V gene are MGHRA and YSYEKL. The V end was cut by 0 bases, the J end by 3 bases, with 15 bases between. The source material, RNA transcripts, was used to amplify TCR beta CDR3 regions. A first-round RT-PCR of the TCR CDR3 used the HTBI primer set. MiXCR, run by TCRdb on the multiplex PCR reads, gives a single entry per CDR3 protein. The table lists 500,000 to 600,000 distinct CDR3 sequences, around 15% of them singletons, with around 19% in the top ten.

This TCR derives from a woman aged 18-35 years with Graves' hyperthyroidism. Sample: blood. V is TRBV4-1 and J is TRBJ2-1; D call uncertain. The CDR3 loop reads CASSQDSLGQLYNEQFF. Written as DNA, the CDR3 is TGCGCCAGCAGCCAAGATTCCTTAGGGCAGCTCTACAATGAGCAGTTCTTC.